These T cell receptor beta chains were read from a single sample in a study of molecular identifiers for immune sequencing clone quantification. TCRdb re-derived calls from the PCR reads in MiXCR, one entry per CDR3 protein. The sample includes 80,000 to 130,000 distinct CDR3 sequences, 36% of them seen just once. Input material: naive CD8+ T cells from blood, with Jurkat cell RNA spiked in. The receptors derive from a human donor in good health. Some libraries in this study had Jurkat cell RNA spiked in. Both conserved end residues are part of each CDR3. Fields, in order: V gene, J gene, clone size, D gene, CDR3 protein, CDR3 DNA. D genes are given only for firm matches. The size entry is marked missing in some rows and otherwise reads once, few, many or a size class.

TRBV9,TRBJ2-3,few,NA,CASSVLGTTGDTQYF,TGTGCCAGCAGCGTATTAGGGACTACAGGGGATACGCAGTATTTT
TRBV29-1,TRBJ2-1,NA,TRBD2,CSVVLAGVNEQFF,TGCAGCGTTGTCCTAGCGGGAGTCAATGAGCAGTTCTTC
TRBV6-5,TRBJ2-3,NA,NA,CASSYPELDSQYF,TGTGCCAGCAGTTACCCAGAGTTAGATTCGCAGTATTTT
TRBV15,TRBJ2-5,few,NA,CATSRVGLQETQYF,TGTGCCACCAGCAGAGTTGGGTTACAAGAGACCCAGTACTTC
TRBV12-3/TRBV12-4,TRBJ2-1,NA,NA,CASSLWGSEQFF,TGTGCCAGCAGTTTATGGGGGAGCGAGCAGTTCTTC
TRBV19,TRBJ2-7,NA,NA,CAYWSRWAYEQYF,TGTGCCTACTGGAGTAGGTGGGCCTACGAGCAGTACTTC
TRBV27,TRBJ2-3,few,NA,CASRWTNFDTQYF,TGTGCCAGCAGATGGACTAACTTTGATACGCAGTATTTT
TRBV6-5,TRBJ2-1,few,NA,CASSYASSSYNEQFF,TGTGCCAGCAGTTACGCCTCTAGCTCCTACAATGAGCAGTTCTTC
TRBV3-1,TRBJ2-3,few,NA,CASSQPREWGPDTQYF,TGTGCCAGCAGCCAACCCCGGGAGTGGGGCCCAGATACGCAGTATTTT
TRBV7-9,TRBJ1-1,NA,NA,CASSLAPAGEIRTEAFF,TGTGCCAGCAGCTTAGCTCCTGCAGGGGAGATAAGAACTGAAGCTTTCTTT
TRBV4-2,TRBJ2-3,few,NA,CASSQEISGTSELYTQYF,TGTGCCAGCAGCCAAGAGATATCCGGGACATCAGAATTGTATACGCAGTATTTT
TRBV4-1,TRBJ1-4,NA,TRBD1,CASSPEGQQNEKLLF,TGCGCCAGCAGCCCAGAGGGACAGCAGAATGAAAAACTGTTATTT
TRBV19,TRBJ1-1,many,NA,CASSPQGPTEAFF,TGTGCCAGTAGTCCCCAAGGGCCCACTGAAGCTTTCTTT
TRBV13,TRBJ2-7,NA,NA,CASSFFLGAGEQYF,TGTGCCAGCAGCTTTTTCCTGGGGGCGGGCGAGCAGTACTTC
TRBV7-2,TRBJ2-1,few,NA,CASSLAGGDSYNEQFF,TGTGCCAGCAGCTTAGCTGGAGGGGACTCCTACAATGAGCAGTTCTTC
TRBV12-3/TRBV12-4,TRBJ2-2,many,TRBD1,CASSLEQDRGGTGELFF,TGTGCCAGCAGTTTAGAGCAAGACAGGGGAGGCACCGGGGAGCTGTTTTTT
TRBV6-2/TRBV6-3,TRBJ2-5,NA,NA,CASSYLATQEPQYF,TGTGCCAGCAGTTACTTAGCGACCCAAGAGCCCCAGTACTTC
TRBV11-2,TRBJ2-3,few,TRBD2,CASSLDEAGGWTDTQYF,TGTGCCAGCAGCTTAGATGAGGCGGGAGGTTGGACAGATACGCAGTATTTT
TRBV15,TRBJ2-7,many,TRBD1,CATSRTGAYEQYF,TGTGCCACCAGCAGGACAGGGGCCTACGAGCAGTACTTC
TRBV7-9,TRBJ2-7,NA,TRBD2,CASTHTSGISGYEQYF,TGTGCCAGCACCCATACTAGCGGGATTTCTGGCTACGAGCAGTACTTC
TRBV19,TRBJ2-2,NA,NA,CASSIGGAAGELFF,TGTGCCAGTAGTATAGGCGGTGCGGCCGGGGAGCTGTTTTTT
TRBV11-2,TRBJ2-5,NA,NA,CASSLGVRQETQYF,TGTGCCAGCAGCTTAGGTGTCAGGCAAGAGACCCAGTACTTC
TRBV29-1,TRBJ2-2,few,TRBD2,CSVEDPLAGWTGELFF,TGCAGCGTTGAAGACCCCCTAGCGGGCTGGACCGGGGAGCTGTTTTTT
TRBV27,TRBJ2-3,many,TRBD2,CASSLSLPLAATDTQYF,TGTGCCAGCAGTTTATCATTGCCCCTAGCGGCCACAGATACGCAGTATTTT
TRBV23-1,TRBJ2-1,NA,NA,CAGEASPIYNEQFF,TGCGCCGGCGAGGCCAGTCCAATCTACAATGAGCAGTTCTTC
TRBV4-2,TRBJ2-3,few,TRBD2,CASSQEPTSGSTDTQYF,TGTGCCAGCAGCCAAGAGCCGACTAGCGGGAGTACAGATACGCAGTATTTT
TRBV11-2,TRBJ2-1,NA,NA,CASSLSEQFF,TGTGCCAGCAGCTTATCAGAGCAGTTCTTC
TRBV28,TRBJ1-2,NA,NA,CASSMGPTPYTF,TGTGCCAGCAGTATGGGACCAACACCCTACACCTTC
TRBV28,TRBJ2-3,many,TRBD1,CASTPGQGAPSDTQYF,TGTGCCAGCACCCCGGGACAGGGGGCGCCGAGTGATACGCAGTATTTT
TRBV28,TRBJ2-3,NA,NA,CASSPTGGDTQYF,TGTGCCAGCAGCCCGACCGGGGGAGATACGCAGTATTTT
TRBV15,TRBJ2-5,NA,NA,CATSNNRDTTDETQYF,TGTGCCACAAGCAATAACCGGGACACCACCGATGAGACCCAGTACTTC
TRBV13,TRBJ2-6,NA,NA,CAGTGESGANVLTF,TGTGCCGGCACAGGAGAGTCTGGGGCCAACGTCCTGACTTTC
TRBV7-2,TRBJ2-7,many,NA,CASSLHLSYEQYF,TGTGCCAGCAGCTTACACCTCTCCTACGAGCAGTACTTC
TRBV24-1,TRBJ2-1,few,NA,CATSDRVEQFF,TGTGCCACCAGTGACAGGGTTGAGCAGTTCTTC
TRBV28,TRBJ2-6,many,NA,CASSPRGSGANVLTF,TGTGCCAGCAGCCCCAGGGGAAGTGGGGCCAACGTCCTGACTTTC
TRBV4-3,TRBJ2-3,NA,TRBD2,CASSQDISSGYSPDTQYF,TGCGCCAGCAGCCAAGATATTTCTAGCGGGTACTCCCCAGATACGCAGTATTTT
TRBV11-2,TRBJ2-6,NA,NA,CASSRSYGANVLTF,TGTGCCAGCAGCCGGAGCTATGGGGCCAACGTCCTGACTTTC
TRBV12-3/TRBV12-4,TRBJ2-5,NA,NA,CASKTVLEAQYF,TGTGCCAGCAAGACAGTCTTAGAGGCCCAGTACTTC
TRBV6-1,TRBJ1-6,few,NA,CASSFGTSPLHF,TGTGCCAGCAGTTTCGGGACCTCACCCCTCCACTTT
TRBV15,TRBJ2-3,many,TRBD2,CATSRDLELAGEGTQYF,TGTGCCACCAGCAGAGATCTTGAGTTAGCGGGAGAGGGTACGCAGTATTTT
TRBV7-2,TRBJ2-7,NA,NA,CASSPSFGGTYEQYF,TGTGCCAGCAGCCCAAGTTTTGGGGGAACCTACGAGCAGTACTTC
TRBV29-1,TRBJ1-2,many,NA,CSVEDYSQGTNYGYTF,TGCAGCGTTGAAGATTATTCACAGGGTACTAACTATGGCTACACCTTC
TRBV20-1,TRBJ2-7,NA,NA,CSARDQDSSSEQYF,TGCAGTGCTAGAGATCAAGACAGCTCAAGCGAGCAGTACTTC
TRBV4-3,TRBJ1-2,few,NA,CASSQDGPTNYGYTF,TGCGCCAGCAGCCAAGATGGGCCAACAAACTATGGCTACACCTTC
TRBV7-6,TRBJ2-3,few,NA,CASSRGPAGDTQYF,TGTGCCAGCAGCCGAGGTCCGGCGGGAGATACGCAGTATTTT